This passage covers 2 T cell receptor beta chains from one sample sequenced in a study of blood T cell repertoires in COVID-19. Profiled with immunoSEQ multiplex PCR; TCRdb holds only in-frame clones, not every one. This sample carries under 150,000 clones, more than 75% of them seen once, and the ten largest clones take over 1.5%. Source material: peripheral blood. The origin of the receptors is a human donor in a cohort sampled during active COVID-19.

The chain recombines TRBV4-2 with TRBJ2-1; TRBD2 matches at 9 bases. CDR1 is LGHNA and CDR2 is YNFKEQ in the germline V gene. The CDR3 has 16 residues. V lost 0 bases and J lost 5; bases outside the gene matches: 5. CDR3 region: CASSQEVAGANNEQFF. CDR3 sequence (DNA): TGTGCCAGCAGCCAAGAAGTAGCGGGGGCCAACAATGAGCAGTTCTTC.

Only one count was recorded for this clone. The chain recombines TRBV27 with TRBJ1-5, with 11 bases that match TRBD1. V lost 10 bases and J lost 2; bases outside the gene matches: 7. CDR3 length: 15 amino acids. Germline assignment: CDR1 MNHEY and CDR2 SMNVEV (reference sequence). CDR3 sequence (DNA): TGTGCCACCCGGACAGGGGGCGGGGGCAATCAGCCCCAGCATTTT. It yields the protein CATRTGGGGNQPQHF.